This TCR beta chain stems from a study of cytomegalovirus exposure and HLA in healthy donors. PCR used 60 Vbeta primers and 13 Jbeta primers. Libraries were prepared by immunoSEQ multiplex PCR; TCRdb keeps only in-frame clonotypes and omits some of them. The sample table includes about 83,000 clones. Deletions cut 3 bases from V and 2 bases from J, with 5 bases between. The CDR3 sequence is 13 residues long. Germline V gene lookup returns CDR1 LNHDA and CDR2 SQIVND (reference sequence). The gene calls are TRBV19 and TRBJ1-5; D unclear. The source material was PBMCs. The source of this sequence is a man aged 18 to 29 in good health and CMV-seropositive. The DNA for the CDR3 is TGTGCCAGTAGTATTGAGGGCAATCAGCCCCAGCATTTT. Its protein product is CASSIEGNQPQHF. Full variable domain (rest looked up from reference TRBV19 and TRBJ1-5): DGGITQSPKYLFRKEGQNVTLSCEQNLNHDAMYWYRQDPGQGLRLIYYSQIVNDFQKGDIAEGYSVSREKKESFPLTVTSAQKNPTAFYLCASSIEGNQPQHFGDGTRLSIL.